This T cell receptor (beta chain) was captured in a study of T cells after yellow fever vaccination. Across the whole study: Fractions low in cell number were prepared with SMART-Seq v4 Ultra Low Input.

In this sample, this clonotype turned up many times. TCRdb recomputed calls from the 5' RACE reads with MiXCR, one row per CDR3 protein. This repertoire shows roughly 56,000 distinct CDR3 sequences, about 5.6% found once; its top ten account for roughly a third. Study-wide findings and caveats: Booster sampling recovered most clones from primary vaccination (approximately 97% CD4, approximately 90% CD8). For sorted memory subsets on day 0, almost all vaccine-responding clonotypes were undetectable. Abundant clonotypes from the bulk population could have been carried over as contaminants into FACS-sorted repertoires.

The CDR3 is 17 residues long. The V gene lost 6 bases and the J gene lost 5 bases, with 23 bases spanning the gap. Germline V CDR1 and CDR2: MNHEY, SVGAGI. Sequenced here: PBMCs, either bulk or a sorted T-cell subset (CD4+, CD8+, memory, or dextramer-sorted; not recorded which), sampled on the day of the yellow fever booster vaccination. The V and J genes are TRBV6-5 and TRBJ2-1, with D perhaps being TRBD1 or TRBD2 (6 bases each). This TCR came from a man between 18 and 35 years old who received the YFV17D yellow fever vaccine. The CDR3 here is CASSLGGLRTVDNEQFF. Written as DNA, the CDR3 is TGTGCCAGCAGCCTCGGGGGCCTGCGGACAGTCGACAATGAGCAGTTCTTC.